Included here is one TCR beta chain sequence, with context. This clonotype was observed many times. Which antigen it targets is not known. Base qualities are missing; no much larger clone stands one base away. This specimen comes from a study (dated by TCRdb to the mid-2010s). CDR1 LGHNA and CDR2 YSLEER were looked up in the germline V gene. V loses 1 base of germline sequence and J loses 3 bases, and the interval between the two ends is 12 bases. CDR3 length: 15 amino acids, cysteine to phenylalanine. Only CDR3 DNA remains: 45 bases, in frame from the first base. The protocol used for the library was RT-PCR. Sequencing relied on an Illumina MiSeq. Using fastp at Q25 and MiXCR, TCRdb reprocessed the public reads and kept productive beta chains. Here each entry gathers all rows of one CDR3 protein and keeps the most common genes and DNA. The sample table records about 700,000 distinct CDR3 sequences; 12% to 15% of these occur just once. Roughly 4% of the sample is held by the ten biggest clonotypes.

The sequence is built from TRBV4-3 and TRBJ1-2, with the D gene not clear enough to name. Material for sequencing was memory CD4+ T cells from blood. This clonotype originated in a female donor in good health, serving as a healthy control. The DNA sequence reads TGCGCCAGCAGCCAAGCACCGGGCTTTGACTATGGCTACACCTTC. Its translation is CASSQAPGFDYGYTF.